This T cell receptor (beta chain) was found in a study of T cell repertoires in cytomegalovirus infection. Whole-study context: Researchers turned to recently identified HLA-C-restricted CMV epitopes as well as well-studied HLA-B-restricted ones. Findings of the study overall: CMV carriers having the relevant HLA were flagged by cumulative public TCR beta family frequency. Clonotypes of TCR beta that were HLA-C-restricted and CMV-specific dominated the ex vivo response.

TCRdb reprocessed the reads via MiXCR and lists one record per CDR3 protein. The sample shows about 110,000 distinct CDR3 sequences, about 30% of them seen only once. V was cut by 11 bases and J by 3 bases, with 14 bases left in between. The germline CDR1 and CDR2 sequences are ENHRY and SYGVKD. The CDR3 totals 13 residues. As to this clonotype: The antigen is unknown.

This chain joins TRBV10-3 and TRBJ2-1, with D possibly being TRBD1 (5 bases). This clonotype was sampled from a human donor in good health (CMV status not recorded). Some clones in this sample may be carry-over from other donors' samples. The sequences come from CD8+ T cells from cultured PBMCs, collected from culture after CMV antigen stimulation. The CDR3 loop is CAVQVANYNEQFF. In nucleotides, the CDR3 is TGTGCCGTACAGGTTGCCAACTACAATGAGCAGTTCTTC.